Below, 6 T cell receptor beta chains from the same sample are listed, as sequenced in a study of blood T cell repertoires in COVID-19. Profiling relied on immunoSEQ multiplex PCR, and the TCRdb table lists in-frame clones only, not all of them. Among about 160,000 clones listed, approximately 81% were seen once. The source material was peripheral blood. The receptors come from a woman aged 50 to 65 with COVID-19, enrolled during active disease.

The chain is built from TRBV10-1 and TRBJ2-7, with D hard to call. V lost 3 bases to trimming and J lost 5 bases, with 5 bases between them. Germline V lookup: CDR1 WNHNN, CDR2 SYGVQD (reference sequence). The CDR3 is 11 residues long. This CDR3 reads CASSDFNEQYF. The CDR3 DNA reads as TGCGCCAGCAGTGATTTTAACGAGCAGTACTTC.

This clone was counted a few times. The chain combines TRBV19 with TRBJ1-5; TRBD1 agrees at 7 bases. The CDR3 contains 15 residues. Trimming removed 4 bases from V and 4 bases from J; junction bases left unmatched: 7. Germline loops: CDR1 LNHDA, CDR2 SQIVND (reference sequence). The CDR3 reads CASSRGTATNQPQHF. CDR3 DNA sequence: TGTGCCAGTAGTAGGGGGACAGCTACAAATCAGCCCCAGCATTTT.

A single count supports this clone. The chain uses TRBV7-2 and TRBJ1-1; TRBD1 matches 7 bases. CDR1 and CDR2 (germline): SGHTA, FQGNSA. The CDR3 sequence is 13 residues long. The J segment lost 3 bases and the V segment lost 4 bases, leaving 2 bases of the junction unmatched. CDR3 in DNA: TGTGCCAGCAGCTCGGGACAGTACACTGAAGCTTTCTTT. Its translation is CASSSGQYTEAFF.

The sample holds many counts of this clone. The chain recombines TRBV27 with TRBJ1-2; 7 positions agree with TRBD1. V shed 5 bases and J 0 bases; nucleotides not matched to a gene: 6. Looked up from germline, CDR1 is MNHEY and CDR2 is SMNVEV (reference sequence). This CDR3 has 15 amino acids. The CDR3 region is CASSATGVPNYGYTF. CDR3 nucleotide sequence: TGTGCCAGCAGTGCCACAGGGGTCCCTAACTATGGCTACACCTTC.

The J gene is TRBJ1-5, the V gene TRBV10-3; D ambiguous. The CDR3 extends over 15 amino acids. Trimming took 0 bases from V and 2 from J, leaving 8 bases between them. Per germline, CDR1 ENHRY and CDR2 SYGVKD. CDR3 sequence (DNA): TGTGCCATCAGTGAGTCTCCGGAGGGCAATCAGCCCCAGCATTTT. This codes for CAISESPEGNQPQHF.

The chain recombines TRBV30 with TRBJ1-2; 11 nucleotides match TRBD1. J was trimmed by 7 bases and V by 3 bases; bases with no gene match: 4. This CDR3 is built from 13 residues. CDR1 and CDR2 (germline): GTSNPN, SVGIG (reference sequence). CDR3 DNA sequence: TGTGCCTGGAGGGCAGGGACAGGGGGTGGCTACACCTTC. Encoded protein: CAWRAGTGGGYTF.